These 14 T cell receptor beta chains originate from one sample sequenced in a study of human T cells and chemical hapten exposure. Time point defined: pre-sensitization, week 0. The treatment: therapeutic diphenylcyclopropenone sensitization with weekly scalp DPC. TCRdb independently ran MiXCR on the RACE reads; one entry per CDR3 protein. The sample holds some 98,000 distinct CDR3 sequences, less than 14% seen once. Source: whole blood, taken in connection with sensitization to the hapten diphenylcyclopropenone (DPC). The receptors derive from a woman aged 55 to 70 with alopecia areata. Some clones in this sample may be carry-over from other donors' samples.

The CDR3 region has the DNA TGTGCCAGCAGCGGAGACAGGAATGAAAAACTGTTTTTT. Amino acid sequence: CASSGDRNEKLFF. The chain recombines TRBV9 with TRBJ1-4; a possible D gene is TRBD1 (6 bases). Per the germline V gene, CDR1 is SGDLS and CDR2 is YYNGEE. V shed 3 bases and J shed 5 bases, with 8 bases lying between them. This CDR3 spans 13 amino acids.

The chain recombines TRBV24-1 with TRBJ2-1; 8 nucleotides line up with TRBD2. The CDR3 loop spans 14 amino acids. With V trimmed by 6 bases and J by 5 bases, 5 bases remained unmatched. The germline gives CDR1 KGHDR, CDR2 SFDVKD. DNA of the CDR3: TGTGCCACCAGTAGACTAGCGCGCGACAATGAGCAGTTCTTC. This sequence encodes CATSRLARDNEQFF.

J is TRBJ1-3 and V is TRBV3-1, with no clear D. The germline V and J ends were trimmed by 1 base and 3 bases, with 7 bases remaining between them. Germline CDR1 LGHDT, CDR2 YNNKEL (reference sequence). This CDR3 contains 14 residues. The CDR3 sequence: CASSQVGNGNTIYF. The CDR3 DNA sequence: TGTGCCAGCAGCCAAGTGGGGAATGGAAACACCATATATTTT.

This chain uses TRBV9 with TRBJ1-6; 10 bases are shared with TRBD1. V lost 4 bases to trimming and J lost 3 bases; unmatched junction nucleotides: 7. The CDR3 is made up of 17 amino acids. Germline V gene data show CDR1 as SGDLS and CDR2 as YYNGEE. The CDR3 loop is CASSSRQGANYNSPLHF. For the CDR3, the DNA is TGTGCCAGCAGCTCCCGACAGGGGGCGAACTATAATTCACCCCTCCACTTT.

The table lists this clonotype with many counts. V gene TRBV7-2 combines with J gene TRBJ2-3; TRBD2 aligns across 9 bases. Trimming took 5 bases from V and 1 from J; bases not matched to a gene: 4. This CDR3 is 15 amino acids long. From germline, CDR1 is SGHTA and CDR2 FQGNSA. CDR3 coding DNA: TGTGCCAGCAGCGCCGGGACTAGCCGCACAGATACGCAGTATTTT. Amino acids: CASSAGTSRTDTQYF.

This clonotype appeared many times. The CDR3, as DNA: TGTGCCAGCATATACGGCTCCACAGATACGCAGTATTTT. Amino acid sequence: CASIYGSTDTQYF. V and J are TRBV7-9 and TRBJ2-3; D remains unclear. This CDR3 region has 13 residues. Germline V gives CDR1 SEHNR, CDR2 FQNEAQ (reference sequence). V lost 7 bases and J lost 2, with 10 bases in between.

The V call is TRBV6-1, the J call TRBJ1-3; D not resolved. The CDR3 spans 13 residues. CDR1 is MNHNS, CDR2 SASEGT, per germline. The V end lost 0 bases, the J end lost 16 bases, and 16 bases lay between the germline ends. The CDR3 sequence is CASSEALSGTRYF. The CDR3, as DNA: TGTGCCAGCAGTGAAGCGCTGTCGGGAACGCGGTATTTT.

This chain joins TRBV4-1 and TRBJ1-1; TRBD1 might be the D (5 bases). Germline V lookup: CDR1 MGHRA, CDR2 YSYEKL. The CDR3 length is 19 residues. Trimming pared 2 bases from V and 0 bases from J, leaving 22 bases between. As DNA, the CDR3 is TGCGCCAGCAGCCAATATATTTCCGCCTTACAGGTCATGAACACTGAAGCTTTCTTT. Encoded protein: CASSQYISALQVMNTEAFF.

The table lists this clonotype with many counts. CDR3 coding DNA: TGCGCCAGCAGCTTGACAGGGGCTCTGAGCACTGAAGCTTTCTTT. This gives the protein CASSLTGALSTEAFF. This chain links TRBV5-1 with TRBJ1-1, with 7 positions matching TRBD1. The junction had 7 bases not matched to a gene; V was cut back by 1 base and J by 4 bases. This CDR3 contains 15 residues. Germline loops: CDR1 SGHRS, CDR2 YFSETQ.

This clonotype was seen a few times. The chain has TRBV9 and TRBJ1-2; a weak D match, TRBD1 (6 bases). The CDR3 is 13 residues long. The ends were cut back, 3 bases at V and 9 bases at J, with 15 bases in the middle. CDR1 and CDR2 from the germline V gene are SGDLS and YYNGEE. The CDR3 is CASSARDTLSYTF. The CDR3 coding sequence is TGTGCCAGCAGCGCAAGGGACACTCTGAGCTACACCTTC.

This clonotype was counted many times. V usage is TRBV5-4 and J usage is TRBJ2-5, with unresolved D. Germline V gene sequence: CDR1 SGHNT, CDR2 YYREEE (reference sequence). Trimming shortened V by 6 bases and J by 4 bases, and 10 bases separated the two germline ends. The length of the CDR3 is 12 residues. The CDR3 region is CASIGPSETQYF. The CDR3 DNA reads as TGTGCCAGCATTGGGCCCTCAGAGACCCAGTACTTC.

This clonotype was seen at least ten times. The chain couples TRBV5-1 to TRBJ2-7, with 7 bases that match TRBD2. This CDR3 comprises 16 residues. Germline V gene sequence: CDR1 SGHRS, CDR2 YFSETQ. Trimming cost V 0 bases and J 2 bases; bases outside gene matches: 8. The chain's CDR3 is CASSLGVTRGAYEQYF. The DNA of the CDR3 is TGCGCCAGCAGCTTGGGCGTGACACGGGGGGCCTACGAGCAGTACTTC.

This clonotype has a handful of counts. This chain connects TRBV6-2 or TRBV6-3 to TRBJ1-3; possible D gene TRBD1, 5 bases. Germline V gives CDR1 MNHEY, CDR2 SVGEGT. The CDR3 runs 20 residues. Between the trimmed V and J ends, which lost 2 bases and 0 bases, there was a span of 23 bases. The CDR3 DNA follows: TGTGCCAGCAGTTACCCACGGACCGTCCACAGGAGGATCTCTGGAAACACCATATATTTT. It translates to CASSYPRTVHRRISGNTIYF.

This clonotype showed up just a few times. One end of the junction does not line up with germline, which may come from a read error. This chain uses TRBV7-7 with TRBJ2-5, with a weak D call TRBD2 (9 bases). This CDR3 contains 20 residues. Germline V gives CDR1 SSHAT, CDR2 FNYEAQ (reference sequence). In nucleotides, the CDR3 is TGTGCTAGCAGCTTAGGCCCAGGGGGCATACTAGCGGGCGGACAAGAGACCCAGTACTTC. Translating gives CASSLGPGGILAGGQETQYF.